The 13 T cell receptor beta chains listed next were all sequenced from one sample in a study of identical twins. TCRdb fed the 5' RACE reads into MiXCR, producing one record per CDR3 protein. The sample shows a few hundred thousand distinct CDR3 sequences, more than 8% of them seen only once. A further study also used this sample, focusing on yellow fever vaccine responses in identical twins.

The sequenced sample consisted of CD8+ T cells sorted from blood. The receptor source for this set is a woman under 30 in good health.

The chain employs TRBV11-2 and TRBJ2-3; D possibly corresponds to TRBD2 (5 bases). Germline V CDR1 and CDR2: SGHAT, FQNNGV. The germline V and J ends were trimmed by 5 bases and 6 bases, with 9 bases remaining between them. This CDR3 spans 12 amino acids. The CDR3 DNA is TGTGCCAGCAGCCCAATAGCGGATACGCAGTATTTT. Translated, it gives CASSPIADTQYF.

The genes are TRBV25-1 and TRBJ2-7; weak D call: TRBD2 (6 bases). Trimming shortened V by 1 base and J by 7 bases, and 8 bases separated the two germline ends. CDR3 length: 12 amino acids. The V gene's germline CDR1 is MGHDK and CDR2 SYGVNS. The CDR3 DNA reads TGTGCCAGCAGTGAATGGGCGGGGGAGCAGTACTTC. Translating it yields CASSEWAGEQYF.

The genes are TRBV4-2 and TRBJ2-3; D is possibly TRBD2 (5 bases). V dropped 3 bases and J dropped 0 bases, with 13 bases sitting between them. The CDR3 extends over 16 amino acids. Germline V gene lookup returns CDR1 LGHNA and CDR2 YNFKEQ. CDR3 in DNA: TGTGCCAGCAGCCACCCCCTGCCGGGGAGCACAGATACGCAGTATTTT. It is translated as CASSHPLPGSTDTQYF.

The table lists this clonotype with a few counts. This sequence joins TRBV5-6 and TRBJ2-7; 7 nucleotides line up with TRBD2. Germline trimming cut 0 bases from V and 2 bases from J; bases unmatched to any gene: 8. The length of the CDR3 is 16 residues. CDR1 and CDR2 from the germline V gene are SGHDT and YYEEEE. The CDR3 is CASSLGEGTQTYEQYF. As DNA, the CDR3 is TGTGCCAGCAGCTTGGGGGAGGGGACTCAGACCTACGAGCAGTACTTC.

The V and J genes are TRBV24-1 and TRBJ2-7; 10 positions match TRBD1. Germline values: CDR1 KGHDR, CDR2 SFDVKD. CDR3 length: 16 residues. V lost 5 bases and J lost 4; bases outside the gene matches: 10. CDR3 residues: CATSVGKTGGGYEQYF. The CDR3 DNA follows: TGTGCCACCAGTGTTGGGAAGACAGGGGGCGGATACGAGCAGTACTTC.

This clonotype has more than one count but fewer than ten. One junction end does not reproduce the germline sequence, and a read error may be involved. V usage is TRBV7-2 and J usage is TRBJ2-7; D is perhaps TRBD1 or TRBD2 (6 bases each). The CDR3 sequence is 14 residues long. Germline CDR1 reads SGHTA; CDR2 reads FQGNSA. CDR3 sequence reads: CASSLEWGAMEVDF. The CDR3 DNA is TGTGCCAGCAGCTTAGAGTGGGGGGCGATGGAAGTCGACTTC.

This clonotype was recorded at least ten times. This chain connects TRBV4-3 to TRBJ2-2; 11 positions agree with TRBD2. V trimming: 0 bases; J trimming: 6 bases; junction bases outside the gene matches: 3. CDR1 is LGHNA, CDR2 YSLEER, per germline. The CDR3 sequence is 16 residues long. The CDR3 coding sequence is TGCGCCAGCAGCCAAGATCTAGCGGGAGGTTCCGGGGAGCTGTTTTTT. It encodes CASSQDLAGGSGELFF.

The V call is TRBV20-1, the J call TRBJ2-7; 13 positions agree with TRBD2. The V and J ends lost 3 bases and 5 bases, in that order; junction bases with no gene match: 7. CDR1 is DFQATT, CDR2 SNEGSKA, per germline (reference sequence). This CDR3 is 15 amino acids long. In DNA form, the CDR3 reads TGCAGTGCTAGGGACACTAGCGGGGGGGCCGACGAGCAGTACTTC. It translates to CSARDTSGGADEQYF.

This chain uses TRBV20-1 with TRBJ2-1; TRBD2 matches at 11 bases. V gave up 3 bases and J gave up 8 bases; unmatched junction bases: 6. The V gene's germline CDR1 is DFQATT and CDR2 SNEGSKA (reference sequence). The CDR3 has 14 residues. The CDR3: CSARSSGGEYEQFF. The CDR3 DNA reads as TGCAGTGCTAGGAGTAGCGGGGGGGAGTATGAGCAGTTCTTC.

CDR3 amino acids: CATSSRGTGELFF. CDR3 in DNA: TGTGCCACGTCAAGCCGGGGCACCGGGGAGCTGTTTTTT. The chain joins TRBV27 to TRBJ2-2; perhaps TRBD2 as D (5 bases). CDR3 length: 13 amino acids. Germline-derived CDR1 and CDR2 are MNHEY and SMNVEV (reference sequence). The V and J ends lost 10 bases and 4 bases respectively, with 13 bases between them.

This clonotype was detected ten times or more. The chain uses TRBV14 and TRBJ2-1, with TRBD2 identical over 9 bases. The CDR3 extends over 15 amino acids. Germline CDR1 SGHDN, CDR2 FVKESK. J was trimmed by 4 bases and V by 5 bases; bases with no gene match: 6. The CDR3: CASSTSGRRYNEQFF. Here the CDR3 DNA reads TGTGCCAGCAGCACGAGCGGGAGGCGATACAATGAGCAGTTCTTC.

This clonotype was detected ten times or more. The chain has TRBV20-1 and TRBJ2-7, with D possibly being TRBD2 (6 bases). Trimming shortened V by 6 bases and J by 1 base, and 13 bases separated the two germline ends. CDR3 length equals 13 residues. In germline, CDR1 is DFQATT, CDR2 SNEGSKA (reference sequence). CDR3 DNA sequence: TGCAGTGCCCGGTCGGGAGAGTCCTACGAGCAGTACTTC. This codes for CSARSGESYEQYF.

A word on this clonotype: Given a much more abundant clone one base away, this may be a read error. The rearrangement uses TRBV7-6 and TRBJ1-1; D call uncertain. In germline, CDR1 is SGHVS, CDR2 FNYEAQ. The CDR3 is 13 amino acids. CDR3: CASSLGTAEEAIF. In DNA, the CDR3 is TGTGCCAGCAGCTTAGGGACCGCAGAAGAAGCTATCTTT.